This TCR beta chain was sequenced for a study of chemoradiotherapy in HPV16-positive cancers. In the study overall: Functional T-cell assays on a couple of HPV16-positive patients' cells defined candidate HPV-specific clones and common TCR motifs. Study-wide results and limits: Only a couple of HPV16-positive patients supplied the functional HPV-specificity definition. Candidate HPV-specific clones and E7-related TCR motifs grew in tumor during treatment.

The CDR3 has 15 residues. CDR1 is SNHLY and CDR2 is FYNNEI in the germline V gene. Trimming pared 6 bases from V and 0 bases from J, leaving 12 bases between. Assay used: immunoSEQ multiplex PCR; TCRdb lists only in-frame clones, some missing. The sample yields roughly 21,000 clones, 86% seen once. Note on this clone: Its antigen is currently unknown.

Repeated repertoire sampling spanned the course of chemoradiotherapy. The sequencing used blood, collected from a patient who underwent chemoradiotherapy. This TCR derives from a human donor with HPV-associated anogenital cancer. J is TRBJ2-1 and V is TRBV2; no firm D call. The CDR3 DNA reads TGTGCCAGCAGCCCGGATAGGTCCTCCTACAATGAGCAGTTCTTC. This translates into CASSPDRSSYNEQFF. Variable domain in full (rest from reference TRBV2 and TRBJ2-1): EPEVTQTPSHQVTQMGQEVILRCVPISNHLYFYWYRQILGQKVEFLVSFYNNEISEKSEIFDDQFSVERPDGSNFTLKIRSTKLEDSAMYFCASSPDRSSYNEQFFGPGTRLTVL.